Sequencing of this T cell receptor beta chain was carried out in a study of T cell responses to AZD1222 COVID-19 vaccine. CDR1 SGHKS and CDR2 YYEKEE come from the germline V gene (reference sequence). V trimming: 4 bases; J trimming: 6 bases; junction bases outside the gene matches: 13. The CDR3 extends over 16 amino acids. Profiled with immunoSEQ multiplex PCR; TCRdb holds only in-frame clones, not every one. The sample contains 75,000 to 100,000 clones, under 90% of which appear only once. Material: peripheral blood, obtained on day 0 of AZD1222 vaccination. The receptor was isolated from an adult in good health. The V call is TRBV5-5, the J call TRBJ2-4; 7 nucleotides match TRBD1. The CDR3 loop reads CASSMRQDRATNIQYF. The CDR3 nucleotides are TGTGCCAGCAGCATGCGCCAAGACAGGGCGACAAACATTCAGTACTTC.